The rows below give T cell receptor beta chains drawn from one sample of a study of Ad26.COV2.S vaccination and SARS-CoV-2 variants. Repertoires were generated with immunoSEQ multiplex PCR, while TCRdb's copy carries only in-frame clones and drops some. The sample records around 400,000 clones, roughly 90% being singletons. The sample in question was peripheral blood, obtained in a trial of Ad26.COV2.S vaccine versus placebo. The receptors come from a person aged 18-65 years who received the Ad26.COV2.S COVID-19 vaccine or a placebo. Both conserved end residues are part of each CDR3. A D gene is named only where the DNA matches it firmly. The size of a clone is reported for some rows only, either as once, few or many, or as a class for expanded clones.

>.|.|TRBJ1-1|TRBV7-9|13
TGTGCCAGCACCTACGCAGGGAGCACTGAAGCTTTCTTT
CASTYAGSTEAFF
>.|.|TRBJ2-2|TRBV2|13
TGTGCCAGCAGTGTTTTAAGTGACGGGGAGCTGTTTTTT
CASSVLSDGELFF
>few|TRBD1|TRBJ1-2|TRBV5-1|14
TGCGCCAGCAGCTCAGACAGGGGACTGTATGGCTACACCTTC
CASSSDRGLYGYTF
>.|TRBD2|TRBJ2-3|TRBV4-2|16
TGTGCCAGCAGCCCCCGGACTAGCGGACCCACAGATACGCAGTATTTT
CASSPRTSGPTDTQYF
>.|TRBD2|TRBJ2-7|TRBV14|15
TGTGCCAGCAGCTCGTGGACTAGCGAGGCCTACGAGCAGTACTTC
CASSSWTSEAYEQYF
>once|.|TRBJ2-1|TRBV9|13
TGTGCCAGCAGCGTAGTGCCAGGCAATGAGCAGTTCTTC
CASSVVPGNEQFF
>.|.|TRBJ2-7|TRBV29-1|12
TGCAGCGTTGAAATGGGGACCTACGAGCAGTACTTC
CSVEMGTYEQYF
>.|.|TRBJ1-3|TRBV28|14
TGTGCCAGCAGACCTCAGGGTTTTGGAAACACCATATATTTT
CASRPQGFGNTIYF
>.|TRBD2|TRBJ2-7|TRBV7-9|17
TGTGCCAGCAGCTTAGGGACTAGCGGGCCCCTCTCCTACGAGCAGTACTTC
CASSLGTSGPLSYEQYF
>.|TRBD2|TRBJ2-2|TRBV7-7|14
TGTGCTAGCAGCTTAGCGGGAGGGACCGGGGAGCTGTTTTTT
CASSLAGGTGELFF
>.|.|TRBJ1-1|TRBV4-1|16
TGCGCCAGCAGCCAAGCACAGGGAAGGGCTTTCACTGAAGCTTTCTTT
CASSQAQGRAFTEAFF
>.|TRBD1|TRBJ1-1|TRBV5-4|14
TGTGCCAGCAGCCGAACAGGGGGCGGGACTGAAGCTTTCTTT
CASSRTGGGTEAFF
>.|.|TRBJ2-7|TRBV7-8|13
TGTGCCAGCAGCTTGGGACCCCTGGGCGAGCAGTACTTC
CASSLGPLGEQYF
>.|TRBD1|TRBJ2-7|TRBV5-5|17
TGTGCCAGCAGCATAAACCCGGGACAGGGGGCTGCCTACGAGCAGTACTTC
CASSINPGQGAAYEQYF
>.|.|TRBJ1-2|TRBV29-1|12
TGCAGCGTTGACTGGGGGGGCCATCGCTACACCTTC
CSVDWGGHRYTF
>.|TRBD2|TRBJ2-7|TRBV29-1|14
TGCAGCGTTGGGAAGCGGGAGGGCCACTACGAGCAGTACTTC
CSVGKREGHYEQYF
>.|.|TRBJ1-1|TRBV29-1|15
TGCAGCGTTGAAGACCCCTGGGCCGGGAACACTGAAGCTTTCTTT
CSVEDPWAGNTEAFF
>.|.|TRBJ2-1|TRBV7-2|13
TGTGCCAGCAGCAAAACTAGATACAATGAGCAGTTCTTC
CASSKTRYNEQFF
>.|.|TRBJ2-7|TRBV30|13
TGTGCCTGGAGGGACTTCCCCTCCTACGAGCAGTACTTC
CAWRDFPSYEQYF
>.|TRBD1|TRBJ2-7|TRBV25-1|15
TGTGCCAGCAGTGGGACCAGACAGGGTGCGAAGGAGCAGTACTTC
CASSGTRQGAKEQYF
>.|.|TRBJ2-5|TRBV7-9|15
TGTGCCAGCAGCTTCGGGCTAGCTAATCAAGAGACCCAGTACTTC
CASSFGLANQETQYF
>once|.|TRBJ2-1|TRBV10-2|14
TGCGCCAGCACAGGGGCGGGGTACTACAATGAGCAGTTCTTC
CASTGAGYYNEQFF
>.|.|TRBJ1-1|TRBV4-3|15
TGCGCCAGCAGCCAAGGGACTCTGAGCTACACTGAAGCTTTCTTT
CASSQGTLSYTEAFF
>.|TRBD1|TRBJ2-1|TRBV29-1|16
TGCAGCGTTGTTACTCCCGGGACAGGGGCCTACAATGAGCAGTTCTTC
CSVVTPGTGAYNEQFF
>.|.|TRBJ1-3|TRBV3-1/TRBV3-2|18
TGTGCCAGCAGCCAAGAGTCGAGCTTTTTTCACTCTGGAAACACCATATATTTT
CASSQESSFFHSGNTIYF
>.|.|TRBJ2-3|TRBV11-3|16
TGTGCCAGCAGCACCTCGCCGAGGGGCAGCACAGATACGCAGTATTTT
CASSTSPRGSTDTQYF
>.|TRBD2|TRBJ2-1|TRBV5-4|18
TGTGCCAGCAGCTCGGGGAGAGAGCGGGAGCCCGAGGACAATGAGCAGTTCTTC
CASSSGREREPEDNEQFF
>.|.|TRBJ2-7|TRBV21-1|16
TGTGCCAGCAGCGCGCTCGGTCGTCTAGGGTCCTACGAGCAGTACTTC
CASSALGRLGSYEQYF
>.|.|TRBJ1-5|TRBV7-2|15
TGTGCCAGCAGCTTAAGAGGATATAGCAATCAGCCCCAGCATTTT
CASSLRGYSNQPQHF
>.|.|TRBJ2-7|TRBV12-3/TRBV12-4|11
TGTGCCAGCAGTTTCAGGAACGAGCAGTACTTC
CASSFRNEQYF
>.|.|TRBJ1-2|TRBV4-1|18
TGCGCCAGCAGCCAATCCCTTCCGGGACAAGATTCTAACTATGGCTACACCTTC
CASSQSLPGQDSNYGYTF
>.|TRBD1|TRBJ2-7|TRBV5-1|16
TGCGCCAGCAGTTTATCACCGGGACAGGGCATCTACGAGCAGTACTTC
CASSLSPGQGIYEQYF
>.|.|TRBJ1-4|TRBV28|12
TGTGCCAGCTCCGAGCTTGGGGAAAAACTGTTTTTT
CASSELGEKLFF
>few|.|TRBJ1-1|TRBV11-2|15
TGTGCCAGCAGCTTAGCAGGGGCCTTGAGGACTGAAGCTTTCTTT
CASSLAGALRTEAFF
>once|TRBD1|TRBJ2-2|TRBV7-2|19
TGTGCCAGCAGCCTCCGGACAGGGGGATTAGGGTGGAACACCGGGGAGCTGTTTTTT
CASSLRTGGLGWNTGELFF
>.|.|TRBJ2-7|TRBV4-3|13
TGCGCCAGCAGCCAAGATCGCGGGGCCGAGCAGTACTTC
CASSQDRGAEQYF
>.|TRBD2|TRBJ2-3|TRBV5-4|16
TGTGCCAGCACCTCAGGACTAGCGGGACACACAGATACGCAGTATTTT
CASTSGLAGHTDTQYF
>.|.|TRBJ2-7|TRBV18|16
TGTGCCAGCTCACCACCGAATCAGGGGAATTTAAACGAGCAGTACTTC
CASSPPNQGNLNEQYF
>.|.|TRBJ2-1|TRBV6-1|15
TGTGCCAGCAGTGAAGCCCGGGGCGTCACGAATGAGCAGTTCTTC
CASSEARGVTNEQFF
>few|.|TRBJ1-1|TRBV20-1|18
TGCAGTGCTAGTGGCGAAGACGAGGGACCAAAGTATCTGGCTGAAGCTTTCTTT
CSASGEDEGPKYLAEAFF
>.|TRBD1|TRBJ1-3|TRBV30|11
TGTGCCTGGAATGACAGGGGGTACGTCTATTTT
CAWNDRGYVYF